This T cell receptor (beta chain) was observed in a study of blood T cell repertoires in COVID-19. Study-wide context: The cDNA or gDNA used as material had been derived from T cells, B-cell-depleted T cells, or PBMCs.

CDR1 and CDR2 from the germline V gene are SQVTM and ANQGSEA. The CDR3 runs 15 residues. Trimming removed 4 bases at V and 0 bases at J, with 15 bases between. The method was immunoSEQ multiplex PCR; TCRdb's version includes in-frame clones alone and lacks a portion of them. The sample gives around 47,000 clones, about 81% of which show up once; under 30% is in the top ten. This clone was recorded once. Specimen: peripheral blood. The TCR comes from a woman at least 80 years old with COVID-19, enrolled during active disease. This sequence joins TRBV29-1 and TRBJ1-2; D remains ambiguous. The chain's CDR3 is CSVGPDGRTNYGYTF. CDR3 DNA: TGCAGCGTTGGACCCGATGGGCGTACTAACTATGGCTACACCTTC.